This T cell receptor beta chain came from a study of shared clonotypes between healthy human individuals. Repertoires were generated with immunoSEQ multiplex PCR, while TCRdb's copy carries only in-frame clones and drops some. The sample lists about 1 million clones; under 80% were seen once. All donors were Caucasian adults living in Nashville, Tennessee. As to this clone: Its specificity is not known. Other nucleotide sequences in the sample specify the same CDR3.

Trimming took 1 base from V and 6 from J, leaving 7 bases between them. This CDR3 region has 12 residues. Germline lookup yields CDR1 SGHTA and CDR2 FQGNSA. Study-level findings and limits: Incompleteness in sorted-subset sequencing, despite large depth, was shown by rarefaction. The generation probabilities recorded for non-shared clonotypes fell below those of clonotypes shared by all four donors.

The rearrangement links TRBV7-2 to TRBJ2-7, with no clear D. Sequenced material: memory CD4+ T cells sorted from blood. Subset here: CD45RA-negative fraction. The receptor was isolated from a man aged 18 to 30 in good health. Written as DNA, the CDR3 is TGTGCCAGCAGCTTAGGTCTAACCGAGCAGTACTTC. Translated, it gives CASSLGLTEQYF.